Sequencing of this T cell receptor beta chain was carried out in a study of T cell changes during pregnancy in multiple sclerosis. The CDR3 length is 15 residues. V lost 4 bases, J lost 2 bases, and 16 bases lay in between. Germline CDR1 is SGHDT and CDR2 is YYEEEE. Some clones are missing from TCRdb's copy, which holds only in-frame ones; the method was immunoSEQ multiplex PCR. The data show roughly 84,000 clones, 93% seen once. This material consisted of peripheral blood, taken in the third trimester of pregnancy. V and J are TRBV5-6 and TRBJ2-7; maybe TRBD2 (6 bases). The receptor was isolated from a female donor in good health, enrolled as a control in a pregnancy study. DNA of the CDR3: TGTGCCAGCAGCAGAACGGGAGTAGGAACCTACGAGCAGTACTTC. Protein: CASSRTGVGTYEQYF.